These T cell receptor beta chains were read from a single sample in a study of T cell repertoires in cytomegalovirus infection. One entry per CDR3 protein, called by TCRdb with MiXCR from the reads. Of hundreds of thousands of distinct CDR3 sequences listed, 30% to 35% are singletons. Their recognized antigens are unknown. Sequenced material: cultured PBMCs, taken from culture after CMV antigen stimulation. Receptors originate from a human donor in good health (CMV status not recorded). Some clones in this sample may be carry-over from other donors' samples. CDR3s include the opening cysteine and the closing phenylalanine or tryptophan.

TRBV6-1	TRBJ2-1	CASSADAASYNEQFF
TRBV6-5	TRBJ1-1	CASSFEGVGNTEAFF
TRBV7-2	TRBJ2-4	CASSLSGSTNIQYF
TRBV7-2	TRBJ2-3	CASSLGDSRPSRDTQYF
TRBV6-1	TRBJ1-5	CASSEARTGNQPQHF
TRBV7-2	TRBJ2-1	CASSLVRLAAYNEQFF
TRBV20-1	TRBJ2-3	CSASWGDTQYF
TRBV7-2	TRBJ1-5	CASSLGLNNQPQHF
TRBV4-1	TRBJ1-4	CASRALGENEKLFF
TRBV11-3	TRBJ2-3	CASSLGIPGTSGITDTQYF
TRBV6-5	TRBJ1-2	CASSYGDRGGYGYTF
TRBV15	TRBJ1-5	CATSRDLGAGQPQHF
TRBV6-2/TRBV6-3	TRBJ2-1	CASSYRQGRNEQFF
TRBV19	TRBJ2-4	CASSSRTSGRGNIQYF
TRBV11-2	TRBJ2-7	CASSLEVSGEQYF
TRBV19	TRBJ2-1	CASSILPSGSLNEQFF
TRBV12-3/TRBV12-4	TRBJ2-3	CASSILAGVPGDTQYF
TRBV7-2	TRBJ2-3	CASSLDVSTDTQYF
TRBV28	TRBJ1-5	CASNMAGLSPNQPQHF
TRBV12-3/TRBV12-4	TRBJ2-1	CASSLGLHPTGEQFF
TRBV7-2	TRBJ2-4	CASSLARGIKNIQYF
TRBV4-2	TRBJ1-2	CASSQRGGGQGSISYGYTF
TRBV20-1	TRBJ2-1	CSASPLNSGRPNEQFF
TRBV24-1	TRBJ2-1	CATSDLGAGQQFF
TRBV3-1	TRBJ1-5	CASSHHGQGDQPQHF
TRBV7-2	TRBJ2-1	CASSSRRNYNEQFF
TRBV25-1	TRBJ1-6	CASSEFTGTHSPLHF
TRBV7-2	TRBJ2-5	CASSRRTGARETQYF
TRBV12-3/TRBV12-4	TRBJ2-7	CASSRSGRVYEQYF
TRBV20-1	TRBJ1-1	CSARGDREAFF
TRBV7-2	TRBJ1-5	CASSNIGSNQPQHF
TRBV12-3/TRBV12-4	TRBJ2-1	CATRETGTSGGNEQFF
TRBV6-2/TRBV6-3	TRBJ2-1	CASSFGGSPYSEQFF
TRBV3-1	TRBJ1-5	CASSQGGRDQPQHF
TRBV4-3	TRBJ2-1	CASSYYTSGRVNEQFF
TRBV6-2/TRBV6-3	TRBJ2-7	CASSSSKLAGGPDEQYF
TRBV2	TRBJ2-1	CASRVRDTSYSYNEQFF
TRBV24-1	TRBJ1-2	CATSSTGAYGYTF
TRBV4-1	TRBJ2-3	CASSQDPHGTQYF
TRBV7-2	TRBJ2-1	CASSPRLAGNEQFF
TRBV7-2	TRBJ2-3	CASSLVGRVLAGGNGGTQYF
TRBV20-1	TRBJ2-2	CSATDTGELFF
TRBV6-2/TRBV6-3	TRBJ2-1	CASSPIGGAQYNEQFF
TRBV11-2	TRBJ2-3	CASSRSPQIGDTQYF
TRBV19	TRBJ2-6	CASSIRQGLSNVLTF
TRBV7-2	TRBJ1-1	CASSLDRDRVAEAFF
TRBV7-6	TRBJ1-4	CASSLGAGINEKLFF
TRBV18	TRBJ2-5	CASSPPYRRSETQYF
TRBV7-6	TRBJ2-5	CASSRQGAKNQETQYF
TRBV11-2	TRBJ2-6	CASSLPTSRGDSGANVLTF
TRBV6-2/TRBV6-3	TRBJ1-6	CASTPGRVGSPLHF
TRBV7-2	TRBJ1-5	CASSLAGGSSNQPQHF
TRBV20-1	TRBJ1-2	CSASGQGEGYTF
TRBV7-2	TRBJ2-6	CASSRQGSGANVLTF
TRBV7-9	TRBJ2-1	CASSPRTGEGNEQFF